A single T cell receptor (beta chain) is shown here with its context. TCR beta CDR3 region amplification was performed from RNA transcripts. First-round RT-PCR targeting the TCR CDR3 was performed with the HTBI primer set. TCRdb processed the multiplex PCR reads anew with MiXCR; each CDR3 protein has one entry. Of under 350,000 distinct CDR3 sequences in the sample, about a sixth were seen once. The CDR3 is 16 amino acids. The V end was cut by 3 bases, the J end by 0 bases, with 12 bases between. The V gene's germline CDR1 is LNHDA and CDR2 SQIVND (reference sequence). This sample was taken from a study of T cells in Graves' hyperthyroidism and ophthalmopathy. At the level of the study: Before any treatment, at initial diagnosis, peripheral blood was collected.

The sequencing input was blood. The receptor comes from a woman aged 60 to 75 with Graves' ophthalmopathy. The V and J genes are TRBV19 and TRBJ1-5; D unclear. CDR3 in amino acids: CASSMEHWVSNQPQHF. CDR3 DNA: TGTGCCAGTAGTATGGAACACTGGGTTAGCAATCAGCCCCAGCATTTT.